This is a list of T cell receptor beta chains from one sample in a study of OX40 agonist ivuxolimab in advanced cancers. Produced via immunoSEQ multiplex PCR; TCRdb's table is partial and in-frame only. The data show 80,000 to 85,000 clones, with around 84% seen just once and 6.5% to 8% held by the top ten. The material sequenced was CD4+ or CD8+ T cells sorted from blood, taken in a trial of the OX40 agonist ivuxolimab. The receptors shown here come from an adult with an advanced solid tumor such as melanoma, head and neck, liver or kidney cancer. The CDR3 runs from the conserved cysteine through the conserved F or W. A D gene is named only where the DNA matches it firmly. Clone size is stated in some rows and not others, as once, few, many or a class when expanded.

d_call j_call v_call clone_size cdr3_aa cdr3_nt
TRBD1 TRBJ1-1 TRBV2 - CASSGQGTNTEAFF TGTGCCAGCAGTGGACAGGGTACGAACACTGAAGCTTTCTTT
- TRBJ2-3 TRBV28 - CASSLGGAGDTQYF TGTGCCAGCAGTTTGGGGGGGGCGGGAGATACGCAGTATTTT
TRBD2 TRBJ2-5 TRBV9 - CASSEASGRLGETQYF TGTGCCAGCAGCGAGGCTAGCGGGAGGTTGGGGGAGACCCAGTACTTC
TRBD1 TRBJ1-1 TRBV5-8 - CASIHRGIGTMNTEAFF TGTGCCAGCATCCACAGGGGAATTGGGACCATGAACACTGAAGCTTTCTTT
TRBD2 TRBJ2-3 TRBV15 - CATSRWVAGPSTDTQYF TGTGCCACCAGCAGATGGGTAGCGGGGCCTAGCACAGATACGCAGTATTTT
- TRBJ2-1 TRBV5-1 - CASSFFGGIGWEQFF TGCGCCAGCAGCTTTTTCGGCGGGATTGGGTGGGAGCAGTTCTTC
- TRBJ1-1 TRBV27 - CASSLMGGAGTEAFF TGTGCCAGCAGTTTGATGGGTGGCGCGGGGACTGAAGCTTTCTTT
- TRBJ2-2 TRBV14 - CASSHDVGGELFF TGTGCCAGCAGCCACGACGTGGGCGGGGAGCTGTTTTTT
- TRBJ1-2 TRBV5-4 - CASSLGGLDYGYTF TGTGCCAGCAGCTTGGGGGGGCTTGACTATGGCTACACCTTC
TRBD2 TRBJ2-1 TRBV7-2 - CASSFGTSTSNEQFF TGTGCCAGCAGCTTCGGGACTAGTACGTCCAATGAGCAGTTCTTC
- TRBJ2-3 TRBV28 - CASSFPRGAGTQYF TGTGCCAGCAGTTTTCCTCGGGGCGCGGGTACGCAGTATTTT
- TRBJ2-3 TRBV2 - CASSEGYRSADTQYF TGTGCCAGCAGTGAAGGTTACCGTTCCGCAGATACGCAGTATTTT
TRBD1 TRBJ1-5 TRBV7-9 few CASSPIRAQGAGQPQHF TGTGCCAGCAGTCCCATAAGGGCACAGGGGGCAGGGCAGCCCCAGCATTTT
- TRBJ1-2 TRBV6-5 - CASSYSAGRAGYGYTF TGTGCCAGCAGTTACTCGGCGGGTAGGGCGGGCTATGGCTACACCTTC
- TRBJ2-1 TRBV2 - CASRQGVRIDEQFF TGTGCCAGCAGACAGGGAGTAAGGATCGATGAGCAGTTCTTC
- TRBJ1-1 TRBV7-9 once CASSQAPVNTEAFF TGTGCCAGCAGCCAGGCGCCCGTGAACACTGAAGCTTTCTTT
- TRBJ2-1 TRBV12-1 - CASKCEPPWPSYNEQFF TGTGCCAGCAAGTGTGAACCTCCGTGGCCATCCTACAATGAGCAGTTCTTC
- TRBJ2-7 TRBV4-3 - CASSQEAPYYEQYF TGCGCCAGCAGCCAAGAAGCCCCCTACTACGAGCAGTACTTC
TRBD2 TRBJ2-1 TRBV7-6 - CASSPGGFNEQFF TGTGCCAGCAGCCCGGGGGGTTTCAATGAGCAGTTCTTC
- TRBJ1-5 TRBV2 few CASSGTMSNQPQHF TGTGCCAGCAGCGGGACAATGAGCAATCAGCCCCAGCATTTT
- TRBJ1-2 TRBV28 - CASSFRGWDGYTF TGTGCCAGCAGTTTTCGGGGGTGGGATGGCTACACCTTC
- TRBJ2-7 TRBV27 few CASSLSPLDRTYEQYF TGTGCCAGCAGTTTATCCCCTCTCGACAGGACCTACGAGCAGTACTTC
TRBD1 TRBJ1-1 TRBV11-2 - CASSLYGTGIEAFF TGTGCCAGCAGCTTATATGGGACAGGGATAGAAGCTTTCTTT
TRBD1 TRBJ1-5 TRBV11-2 - CASSVGTGGQPQHF TGTGCCAGCAGCGTCGGGACAGGGGGGCAGCCCCAGCATTTT
- TRBJ1-6 TRBV6-5 - CASGRAGNSPLHF TGTGCCAGTGGGAGGGCTGGTAATTCACCCCTCCACTTT
TRBD2 TRBJ2-3 TRBV23-1 once CASSLHRRGGTDTQYF TGCGCCAGCAGTCTACACCGGCGGGGGGGCACAGATACGCAGTATTTT
- TRBJ1-1 TRBV7-9 once CASSPRQEAFF TGTGCCAGCAGCCCCCGTCAAGAAGCTTTCTTT
- TRBJ2-1 TRBV19 - CASSPNGLFSYNEQFF TGTGCCAGTAGCCCCAACGGGTTATTCTCCTACAATGAGCAGTTCTTC
- TRBJ1-2 TRBV6-5 - CASTQYGGSDYGYTF TGTGCCAGCACTCAATACGGGGGTTCGGACTATGGCTACACCTTC
- TRBJ2-3 TRBV4-1 - CASSQHPDTQYF TGCGCCAGCAGCCAGCATCCGGATACGCAGTATTTT
- TRBJ1-4 TRBV19 - CASSIGGATNEKLFF TGTGCCAGTAGTATAGGCGGCGCAACTAATGAAAAACTGTTTTTT
TRBD1 TRBJ1-1 TRBV18 - CASSLSTGAGSVTEAFF TGTGCCAGCTCACTCTCGACAGGGGCCGGATCAGTCACTGAAGCTTTCTTT
- TRBJ2-3 TRBV2 - CASSESFTDTQYF TGTGCCAGCAGTGAATCCTTCACAGATACGCAGTATTTT
TRBD1 TRBJ1-1 TRBV5-1 - CASSNGTANTEAFF TGCGCCAGCAGCAACGGGACAGCGAACACTGAAGCTTTCTTT
- TRBJ1-2 TRBV7-8 - CASSLVPAGERYGYTF TGTGCCAGCAGCTTAGTTCCGGCAGGGGAACGCTATGGCTACACCTTC
TRBD2 TRBJ2-1 TRBV10-2 - CASSESTLAGGQNEQFF TGCGCCAGCAGTGAGTCGACCCTAGCGGGGGGGCAAAATGAGCAGTTCTTC
TRBD1 TRBJ1-2 TRBV6-5 - CASKTQGAPNYGYTF TGTGCCAGCAAGACACAGGGGGCACCTAACTATGGCTACACCTTC
TRBD1 TRBJ2-5 TRBV28 - CASTNRDSEETQYF TGTGCCAGCACTAATCGGGACAGCGAAGAGACCCAGTACTTC
TRBD1 TRBJ2-6 TRBV14 once CASSQDFWRGQGAGGANVLTF TGTGCCAGCAGCCAAGATTTTTGGCGCGGACAGGGGGCAGGTGGGGCCAACGTCCTGACTTTC
- TRBJ2-1 TRBV6-5 - CASSPRAQEQFF TGTGCCAGCAGTCCCCGGGCGCAAGAGCAGTTCTTC
TRBD1 TRBJ1-4 TRBV30 - CAWSEGGWANEKLFF TGTGCCTGGAGTGAAGGGGGCTGGGCTAATGAAAAACTGTTTTTT
TRBD2 TRBJ2-3 TRBV6-5 - CAIRSGSVADTQYF TGTGCCATCCGTAGCGGGAGCGTCGCAGATACGCAGTATTTT
- TRBJ2-1 TRBV6-5 - CASSYRGEGAEQFF TGTGCCAGCAGTTACCGAGGCGAAGGAGCTGAGCAGTTCTTC
- TRBJ1-2 TRBV9 - CASSGAGMDYGYTF TGTGCCAGCAGCGGGGCTGGGATGGACTATGGCTACACCTTC
TRBD2 TRBJ2-3 TRBV11-3 - CASSQGLAGGDTQYF TGTGCCAGCAGCCAGGGACTAGCGGGAGGAGATACGCAGTATTTT
TRBD2 TRBJ2-1 TRBV6-5 once CASSYSRLAGAGEQFF TGTGCCAGCAGTTACTCTAGGCTAGCGGGGGCGGGCGAGCAGTTCTTC
TRBD2 TRBJ2-7 TRBV19 - CASRNELAGIYEQYF TGTGCCAGTAGGAACGAACTAGCGGGCATCTACGAGCAGTACTTC